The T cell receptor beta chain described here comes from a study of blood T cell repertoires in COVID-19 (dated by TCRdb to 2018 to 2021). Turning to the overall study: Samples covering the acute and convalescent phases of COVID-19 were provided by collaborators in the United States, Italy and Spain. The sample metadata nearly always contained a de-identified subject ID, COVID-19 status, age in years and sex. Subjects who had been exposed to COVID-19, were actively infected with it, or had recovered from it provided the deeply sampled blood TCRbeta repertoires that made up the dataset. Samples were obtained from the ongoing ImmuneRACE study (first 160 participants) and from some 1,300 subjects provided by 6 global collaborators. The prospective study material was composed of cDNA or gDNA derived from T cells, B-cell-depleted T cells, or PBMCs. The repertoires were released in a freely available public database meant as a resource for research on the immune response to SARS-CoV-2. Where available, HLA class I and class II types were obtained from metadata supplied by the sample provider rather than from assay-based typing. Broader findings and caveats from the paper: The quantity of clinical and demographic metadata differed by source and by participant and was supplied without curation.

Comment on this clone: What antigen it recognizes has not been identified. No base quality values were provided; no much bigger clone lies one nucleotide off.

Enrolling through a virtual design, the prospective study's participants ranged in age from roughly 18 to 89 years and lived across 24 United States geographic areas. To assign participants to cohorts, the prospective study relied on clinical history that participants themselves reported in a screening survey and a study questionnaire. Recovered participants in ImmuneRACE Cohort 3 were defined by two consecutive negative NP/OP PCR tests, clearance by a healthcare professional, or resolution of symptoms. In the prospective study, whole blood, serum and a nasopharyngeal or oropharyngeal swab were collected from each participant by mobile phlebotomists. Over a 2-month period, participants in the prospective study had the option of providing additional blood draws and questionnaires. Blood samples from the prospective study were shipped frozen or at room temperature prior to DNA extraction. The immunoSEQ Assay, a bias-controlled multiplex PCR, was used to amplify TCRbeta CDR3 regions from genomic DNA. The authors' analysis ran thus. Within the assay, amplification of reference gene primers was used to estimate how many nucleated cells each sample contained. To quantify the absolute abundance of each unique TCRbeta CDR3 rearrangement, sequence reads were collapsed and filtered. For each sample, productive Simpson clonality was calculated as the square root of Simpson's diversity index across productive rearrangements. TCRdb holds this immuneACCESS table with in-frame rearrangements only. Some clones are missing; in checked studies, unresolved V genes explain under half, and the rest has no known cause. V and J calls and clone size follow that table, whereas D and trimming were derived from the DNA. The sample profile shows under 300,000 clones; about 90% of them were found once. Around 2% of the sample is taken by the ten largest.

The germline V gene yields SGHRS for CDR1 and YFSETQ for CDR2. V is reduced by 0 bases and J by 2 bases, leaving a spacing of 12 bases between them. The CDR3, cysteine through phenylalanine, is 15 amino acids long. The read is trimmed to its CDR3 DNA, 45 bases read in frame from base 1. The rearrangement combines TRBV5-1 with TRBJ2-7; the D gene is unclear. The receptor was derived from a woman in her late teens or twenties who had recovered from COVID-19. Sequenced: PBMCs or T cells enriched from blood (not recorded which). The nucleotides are TGCGCCAGCAGCTTGGGGGCAGGCCGAACCTACGAGCAGTACTTC. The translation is CASSLGAGRTYEQYF.